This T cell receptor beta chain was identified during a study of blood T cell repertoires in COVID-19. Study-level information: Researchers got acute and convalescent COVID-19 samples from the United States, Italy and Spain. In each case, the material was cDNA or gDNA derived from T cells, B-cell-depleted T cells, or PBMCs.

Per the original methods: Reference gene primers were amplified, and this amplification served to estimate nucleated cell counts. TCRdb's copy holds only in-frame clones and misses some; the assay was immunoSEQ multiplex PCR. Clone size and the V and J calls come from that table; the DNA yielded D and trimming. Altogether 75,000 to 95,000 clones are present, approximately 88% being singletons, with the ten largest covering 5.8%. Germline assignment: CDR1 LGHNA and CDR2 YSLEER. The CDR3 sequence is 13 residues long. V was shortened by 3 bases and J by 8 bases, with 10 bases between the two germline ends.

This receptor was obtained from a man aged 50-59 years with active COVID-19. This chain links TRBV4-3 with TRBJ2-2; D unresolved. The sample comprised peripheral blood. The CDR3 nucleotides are TGCGCCAGCAGCCATAACTATCCAGGGGAGCTGTTTTTT. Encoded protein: CASSHNYPGELFF.